This T cell receptor beta chain was obtained from a study of T-cell reconstitution after alpha-beta-depleted transplantation in children. This CDR3 comprises 14 residues. Germline values: CDR1 MGHRA, CDR2 YSYEKL. Trimming took 0 bases from V and 5 from J, leaving 11 bases between them. A word on this clonotype: Its target is unknown.

Points from the study as a whole: The main origin of T-cell counts and diversity one year after transplant was newly produced T cells. About two months after transplant, alpha-beta T cells reportedly came from several hundred expanded graft clones. Surviving recipient cells, namely T cells and thymic progenitors, were the source of high day-60 TCRbeta diversity in some patients.

Unique molecular identifiers featured in how the TCRbeta library was prepared. From the PCR reads, TCRdb called clonotypes with MiXCR, one entry per CDR3 protein. The top ten clones hold about 28% of a sample with about 980,000 distinct CDR3 sequences, about 31% of them seen once. The clonotype originates from a boy under two years old who had a stem cell transplant for SCID, so the T cells may come from the graft donor. The chain uses TRBV4-1 and TRBJ2-7; D is uncertain. Specimen: PBMCs, mostly from graft donor cells, collected 360 days after TCRalphabeta/CD19-depleted stem cell transplant. In DNA, the CDR3 is TGCGCCAGCAGCCAAGAGGTTAGGGTCCACGAGCAGTACTTC. Its protein product is CASSQEVRVHEQYF.